A single sample is the source of the 25 T cell receptor beta chains below, sequenced in a study of blood T cell repertoires in COVID-19. Here immunoSEQ multiplex PCR was the method, and the copy in TCRdb shows in-frame clones only, minus some. The table includes some 460,000 clones, roughly 89% detected once. Sequenced input: peripheral blood. The receptors stem from a woman in her twenties or thirties with acute or convalescent COVID-19.

The genes are TRBV2 and TRBJ2-5; 7 bases map to TRBD1. The CDR3 has 14 amino acids. Trimming at V came to 6 bases and at J to 5 bases, leaving 9 bases not matched to a gene. Germline assignment: CDR1 SNHLY and CDR2 FYNNEI. In DNA form, the CDR3 reads TGTGCCAGCAGAGTTACAGGGGACGGGGAGACCCAGTACTTC. It encodes CASRVTGDGETQYF.

The genes are TRBV6-4 and TRBJ2-5; no firm D call. The CDR3 contains 12 residues. Trimming stripped 9 bases from V and 1 base from J, with 9 bases between. Germline V gene data show CDR1 as MRHNA and CDR2 as SNTAGT. CDR3 sequence (DNA): TGTGCCAGTCACTTTTGCCAAGAGACCCAGTACTTC. Translation: CASHFCQETQYF.

The rearrangement joins TRBV12-5 to TRBJ2-5; D is perhaps TRBD1 (5 bases). In germline, CDR1 is LGHNT, CDR2 FRNRAP. The CDR3 has 15 residues. Trimming left V 6 bases short and J 1 base short, with 15 bases between. The chain's CDR3 is CASGPLTAAQETQYF. The CDR3 DNA sequence: TGTGCTAGTGGACCTCTGACAGCCGCCCAAGAGACCCAGTACTTC.

The CDR3 reads CATRHRDGGSGELFF. In nucleotides, the CDR3 is TGTGCCACCCGACACCGGGACGGGGGGTCCGGGGAGCTGTTTTTT. The chain links TRBV24-1 to TRBJ2-2, with TRBD2 matching over 7 bases. Germline CDR1 reads KGHDR; CDR2 reads SFDVKD. V trimming: 9 bases; J trimming: 6 bases; junction bases outside the gene matches: 12. This CDR3 has 15 amino acids.

This chain joins TRBV2 and TRBJ2-4; TRBD1 matches at 7 bases. Germline V lookup: CDR1 SNHLY, CDR2 FYNNEI. The CDR3 is 16 residues long. Germline trimming cut 6 bases from V and 0 bases from J; bases unmatched to any gene: 8. The CDR3 is CASSDIRGLAKNIQYF. CDR3 DNA: TGTGCCAGCAGCGACATAAGGGGGCTAGCCAAAAACATTCAGTACTTC.

V is TRBV5-6 and J is TRBJ2-1; 7 bases match TRBD2. The germline V gene has CDR1 SGHDT and CDR2 YYEEEE. V was clipped by 2 bases and J by 4 bases; unmatched bases: 12. The CDR3 covers 17 residues. The CDR3 protein is CASSFLGSPGGYNEQFF. The CDR3 nucleotides read TGTGCCAGCAGCTTTTTAGGAAGCCCGGGGGGATACAATGAGCAGTTCTTC.

The rearrangement links TRBV11-2 to TRBJ2-5; 8 bases align to TRBD1. V shed 6 bases and J 2 bases; nucleotides not matched to a gene: 5. Germline values: CDR1 SGHAT, CDR2 FQNNGV. This CDR3 comprises 14 residues. CDR3 in DNA: TGTGCCAGCAGGGGCGGGACAGGACAAGAGACCCAGTACTTC. Its translation is CASRGGTGQETQYF.

The chain carries TRBV7-3 and TRBJ2-2, with TRBD1 matching over 8 bases. Losses at the gene ends were 1 base for V and 5 bases for J; bases not matched to a gene: 3. The CDR3 has 15 residues. Germline CDR1 reads SGHTA; CDR2 reads FQGTGA. The CDR3: CASSLNTGGTGELFF. In DNA, the CDR3 is TGTGCCAGCAGCTTAAACACAGGGGGGACCGGGGAGCTGTTTTTT. Looking up the rest from reference TRBV7-3 and TRBJ2-2 gives the full variable domain: GAGVSQTPSNKVTEKGKYVELRCDPISGHTALYWYRQSLGQGPEFLIYFQGTGAADDSGLPNDRFFAVRPEGSVSTLKIQRTERGDSAVYLCASSLNTGGTGELFFGEGSRLTVL.

V gene TRBV28 combines with J gene TRBJ1-3; possible D gene TRBD1, 6 bases. CDR1 and CDR2 from the germline V gene are MDHEN and SYDVKM. V was shortened by 8 bases and J by 3 bases, with 20 bases between the two germline ends. This CDR3 contains 16 residues. CDR3 region: CASGLPGTQLGNTIYF. In DNA, the CDR3 is TGTGCCAGCGGCCTACCCGGGACACAGCTTGGAAACACCATATATTTT.

The chain links TRBV5-1 to TRBJ2-7, with 7 bases fitting TRBD1. V lost 1 base and J lost 6; bases outside the gene matches: 1. The CDR3 loop spans 12 amino acids. Germline loops: CDR1 SGHRS, CDR2 YFSETQ. The chain's CDR3 is CASSLSGGEQYF. CDR3 in DNA: TGCGCCAGCAGCTTGTCAGGGGGCGAGCAGTACTTC.

The chain combines TRBV6-6 with TRBJ2-5; TRBD1 might be the D (7 bases). Germline V gives CDR1 MNHNY, CDR2 SVGAGI (reference sequence). Between the trimmed V and J ends, which lost 5 bases and 5 bases, there was a span of 18 bases. The CDR3 consists of 15 residues. The DNA for the CDR3 is TGTGCCAGCAGTAGCGCAGAGGGGGCGGGGGAGACCCAGTACTTC. It is translated as CASSSAEGAGETQYF.

The CDR3 reads CASSVGAGRNEKLFF. CDR3 sequence (DNA): TGTGCCAGCAGCGTGGGGGCAGGGCGGAATGAAAAACTGTTTTTT. The chain is built from TRBV7-9 and TRBJ1-4, with a tentative D call TRBD1 (6 bases). The V end lost 5 bases, the J end lost 5 bases, and 15 bases lay between the germline ends. The germline CDR1 and CDR2 sequences are SEHNR and FQNEAQ (reference sequence). There are 15 residues in the CDR3.

The chain links TRBV7-8 to TRBJ2-7; maybe TRBD1 (5 bases). Germline V gene lookup returns CDR1 SGHVS and CDR2 FQNEAQ. The CDR3 runs 13 residues. With 1 base removed from V and 5 bases from J, the gap between germline ends came to 9 bases. The CDR3 loop reads CASSLGQGHEQYF. The CDR3 DNA sequence: TGTGCCAGCAGCTTAGGCCAGGGCCACGAGCAGTACTTC.

This chain joins TRBV6-1 and TRBJ1-1, with D hard to call. Germline V gene data show CDR1 as MNHNS and CDR2 as SASEGT. Trimming pared 5 bases from V and 5 bases from J, leaving 15 bases between. This CDR3 comprises 14 residues. The CDR3 reads CASSKMAGSTEAFF. CDR3 nucleotide sequence: TGTGCCAGCAGTAAAATGGCGGGGTCGACTGAAGCTTTCTTT.

The J gene is TRBJ1-2, the V gene TRBV30; 9 bases are a match to TRBD1. There are 14 residues in the CDR3. V gave up 3 bases and J gave up 8 bases; unmatched junction bases: 10. Germline CDR1 and CDR2: GTSNPN and SVGIG (reference sequence). The CDR3 sequence: CAWSSGDRARGYTF. Here the CDR3 DNA reads TGTGCCTGGAGCTCCGGGGACAGGGCGCGGGGCTACACCTTC.

The chain carries TRBV2 and TRBJ2-6; 11 bases map to TRBD1. With 11 bases clipped from V and 4 bases from J, the junction kept 16 bases outside the gene matches. Germline values: CDR1 SNHLY, CDR2 FYNNEI. The CDR3 covers 18 residues. CDR3 amino acids: CASPAPGQGARGANVLTF. CDR3 in DNA: TGTGCCTCACCCGCCCCCGGACAGGGGGCAAGAGGGGCCAACGTCCTGACTTTC.

This sequence joins TRBV28 and TRBJ2-3; tentatively, D is TRBD2 (6 bases). Trimming took off 6 bases at V and 0 bases at J, with 16 bases between the two ends. This CDR3 is 16 amino acids long. Germline V CDR1 and CDR2: MDHEN, SYDVKM. The CDR3 nucleotides read TGTGCCAGCAGCCCGCAGGGTGCGGGGAGCACAGATACGCAGTATTTT. Translated: CASSPQGAGSTDTQYF.

Only a few counts were recorded for this clone. The chain uses TRBV7-3 and TRBJ2-1, with D uncertain. Germline V gene data show CDR1 as SGHTA and CDR2 as FQGTGA. The CDR3 is 13 residues long. Trimming left V 5 bases short and J 10 bases short, with 15 bases between. The CDR3 loop reads CASSPQTRMEQFF. The CDR3 region has the DNA TGTGCCAGCAGCCCCCAGACTCGAATGGAGCAGTTCTTC. The full variable domain, completed using reference TRBV7-3 and TRBJ2-1, is GAGVSQTPSNKVTEKGKYVELRCDPISGHTALYWYRQSLGQGPEFLIYFQGTGAADDSGLPNDRFFAVRPEGSVSTLKIQRTERGDSAVYLCASSPQTRMEQFFGPGTRLTVL.

The chain has TRBV6-5 and TRBJ1-5; 7 bases align to TRBD1. V lost 4 bases, J lost 4 bases, and 7 bases stayed unmatched. Looked up from germline, CDR1 is MNHEY and CDR2 is SVGAGI. This CDR3 spans 15 amino acids. The CDR3 DNA sequence: TGTGCCAGCAGTTTAGCCCCAGGGGGTAATCAGCCCCAGCATTTT. Translation gives CASSLAPGGNQPQHF.

J is TRBJ2-4 and V is TRBV28, with 10 bases matching TRBD2. Trimming at V came to 6 bases and at J to 0 bases, leaving 14 bases not matched to a gene. From germline, CDR1 is MDHEN and CDR2 SYDVKM. This CDR3 contains 19 residues. In DNA, the CDR3 is TGTGCCAGCAGGTTGGGACAACACGGGACTAGCGAAGCCAAAAACATTCAGTACTTC. Encoded protein: CASRLGQHGTSEAKNIQYF.

The V gene is TRBV9, the J gene TRBJ2-1; 8 nucleotides match TRBD2. There are 16 residues in the CDR3. CDR1 is SGDLS and CDR2 is YYNGEE in the germline V gene. After removal of 4 bases from V and 3 bases from J, the junction contained 9 bases not matched to a gene. The DNA for the CDR3 is TGTGCCAGCAGCCCATCCAGCGGGGGCTACTACAATGAGCAGTTCTTC. The encoded protein is CASSPSSGGYYNEQFF. The full variable domain, completed using reference TRBV9 and TRBJ2-1, is DSGVTQTPKHLITATGQRVTLRCSPRSGDLSVYWYQQSLDQGLQFLIQYYNGEERAKGNILERFSAQQFPDLHSELNLSSLELGDSALYFCASSPSSGGYYNEQFFGPGTRLTVL.

The chain combines TRBV7-6 with TRBJ2-1; D unresolved. The V gene lost 3 bases and the J gene lost 0 bases, with 9 bases spanning the gap. This CDR3 is 15 amino acids long. Germline V gives CDR1 SGHVS, CDR2 FNYEAQ. CDR3 residues: CASSFTDSSYNEQFF. CDR3 coding DNA: TGTGCCAGCAGCTTTACAGATTCCTCCTACAATGAGCAGTTCTTC.

This clone showed up just once. This chain connects TRBV12-5 to TRBJ1-2; tentatively, D is TRBD1 (5 bases). V lost 1 base, J lost 7 bases, and 13 bases lay in between. Germline V gives CDR1 LGHNT, CDR2 FRNRAP. The length of the CDR3 is 14 residues. The CDR3 sequence: CASGLEAGRGGYTF. DNA for the CDR3: TGTGCTAGTGGTTTGGAGGCGGGGCGTGGTGGCTACACCTTC. Drawing the rest from reference TRBV12-5 and TRBJ1-2, the complete variable domain is DARVTQTPRHKVTEMGQEVTMRCQPILGHNTVFWYRQTMMQGLELLAYFRNRAPLDDSGMPKDRFSAEMPDATLATLKIQPSEPRDSAVYFCASGLEAGRGGYTFGSGTRLTVV.

This chain joins TRBV18 and TRBJ2-3, with 7 bases lining up with TRBD2. The CDR3 runs 15 residues. CDR1 and CDR2 from the germline V gene are KGHSH and LQKENI. The J segment lost 3 bases and the V segment lost 4 bases, leaving 7 bases of the junction unmatched. CDR3 DNA sequence: TGTGCCAGCTCACTCGGGGGGAGCGGGACAGATACGCAGTATTTT. Protein product: CASSLGGSGTDTQYF.

This clone appeared many times. J is TRBJ1-2 and V is TRBV12-3 or TRBV12-4, with 7 positions matching TRBD1. This CDR3 has 13 amino acids. The V gene end was trimmed by 10 bases and the J gene end by 7 bases; junction bases not matched to a gene: 12. For the CDR3, the DNA is TGTGCCACCACGCCGGGACAGTTACGTGGCTACACCTTC. Translation: CATTPGQLRGYTF.